Listed here are 11 T cell receptor beta chains from one sample, sequenced in a study of cytomegalovirus exposure and HLA in healthy donors. The table came from immunoSEQ multiplex PCR; TCRdb's copy has only in-frame clones and leaves some out. The table shows approximately 220,000 clones, with approximately 80% occurring only once. Sequencing input: PBMCs. These receptors were collected from a woman under 40 in good health and CMV-seropositive.

This sequence joins TRBV7-2 and TRBJ1-1; TRBD1 matches at 9 bases. Germline-derived CDR1 and CDR2 are SGHTA and FQGNSA. Germline trimming cut 5 bases from V and 5 bases from J; bases unmatched to any gene: 3. There are 13 residues in the CDR3. The CDR3 spells CASSGTGRTEAFF. The CDR3 region has the DNA TGTGCCAGCAGCGGGACAGGGAGAACTGAAGCTTTCTTT.

Notes on this clone: At one boundary the junction diverges from the germline segment, which might be a read error. This chain links TRBV4-3 with TRBJ2-7; D not resolved. The CDR3 is made up of 15 amino acids. Germline CDR1 LGHNA, CDR2 YSLEER. The CDR3 is CASSQANYLSSEQYF. CDR3 nucleotides: TGCGCCAGCAGCCAAGCTAACTATCTATCCTCCGAGCAGTACTTC.

This chain connects TRBV2 to TRBJ2-2; D is undetermined. V lost 4 bases to trimming and J lost 1 base, with 1 base between them. The CDR3 consists of 12 residues. From germline, CDR1 is SNHLY and CDR2 FYNNEI. The CDR3 DNA reads as TGTGCCAGCAGTGGGAACACCGGGGAGCTGTTTTTT. The encoded protein is CASSGNTGELFF.

V and J are TRBV5-1 and TRBJ2-5; TRBD2 is a possible D gene (6 bases). With 4 bases removed from V and 2 bases from J, the gap between germline ends came to 12 bases. The CDR3 is 14 residues long. Germline CDR1 reads SGHRS; CDR2 reads YFSETQ. The CDR3 loop reads CASSPSAGQETQYF. The CDR3 nucleotides read TGCGCCAGCAGCCCCTCGGCGGGACAAGAGACCCAGTACTTC.

The V gene is TRBV5-1, the J gene TRBJ1-2; tentative D call: TRBD1 (5 bases). Per germline, CDR1 SGHRS and CDR2 YFSETQ. This CDR3 contains 14 residues. Between the trimmed V and J ends, which lost 0 bases and 3 bases, there was a span of 9 bases. The CDR3 nucleotides are TGCGCCAGCAGCTTGGCCCCAGGGCACTATGGCTACACCTTC. Its translation: CASSLAPGHYGYTF. Complete variable domain (other parts from reference TRBV5-1 and TRBJ1-2): KAGVTQTPRYLIKTRGQQVTLSCSPISGHRSVSWYQQTPGQGLQFLFEYFSETQRNKGNFPGRFSGRQFSNSRSEMNVSTLELGDSALYLCASSLAPGHYGYTFGSGTRLTVV.

The V and J genes are TRBV9 and TRBJ2-6; unclear D gene. Looked up from germline, CDR1 is SGDLS and CDR2 is YYNGEE. Between the trimmed V and J ends, which lost 3 bases and 3 bases, there was a span of 7 bases. CDR3 length: 14 residues. The CDR3 here is CASSDSGGANVLTF. CDR3 nucleotides: TGTGCCAGCAGCGACTCAGGTGGGGCCAACGTCCTGACTTTC.

V and J are TRBV6-5 and TRBJ1-1, with a possible D match to TRBD1 (5 bases). The CDR3 runs 12 residues. Germline CDR1 is MNHEY and CDR2 is SVGAGI. The ends were cut back, 7 bases at V and 5 bases at J, with 11 bases in the middle. CDR3 sequence (DNA): TGTGCCAGCACGCGCGGGGGTACTGAAGCTTTCTTT. This gives the protein CASTRGGTEAFF.

This clone was counted between two and nine times. V is TRBV7-9 and J is TRBJ2-1, with TRBD2 matching over 14 bases. The J segment lost 1 base and the V segment lost 5 bases, leaving 4 bases of the junction unmatched. This CDR3 has 17 amino acids. Germline values: CDR1 SEHNR, CDR2 FQNEAQ (reference sequence). CDR3 nucleotides: TGTGCCAGCAGCCCAGGGACTAGCGGGAGATCCTACAATGAGCAGTTCTTC. Protein: CASSPGTSGRSYNEQFF.

The V and J genes are TRBV11-3 and TRBJ2-7; 12 bases align to TRBD1. This CDR3 contains 20 residues. J gave up 4 bases and V 5 bases, and 21 bases lay outside the gene matches. Germline CDR1 and CDR2: SGHNT and YENEEA. The CDR3 nucleotides read TGTGCCAGCAGCACGTCCATGCCCGGGACAGGGGGCGTCCATAGGTACGAGCAGTACTTC. It encodes CASSTSMPGTGGVHRYEQYF.

The V and J genes are TRBV27 and TRBJ2-7, with 11 bases fitting TRBD1. V trimming: 7 bases; J trimming: 5 bases; junction bases outside the gene matches: 13. Germline V gene data show CDR1 as MNHEY and CDR2 as SMNVEV (reference sequence). This CDR3 region has 16 residues. CDR3 nucleotide sequence: TGTGCCAGCATCCCCGCCCCGGGACAGGGGGGAAACGAGCAGTACTTC. It is translated as CASIPAPGQGGNEQYF.

The chain is built from TRBV4-1 and TRBJ2-1; possibly TRBD1 for D (6 bases). This CDR3 region has 16 residues. Trimming removed 1 base at V and 2 bases at J, with 12 bases between. Looked up from germline, CDR1 is MGHRA and CDR2 is YSYEKL. The CDR3 sequence: CASSQGFRTAYNEQFF. In nucleotides, the CDR3 is TGCGCCAGCAGCCAAGGCTTCCGGACAGCCTACAATGAGCAGTTCTTC.